This T cell receptor (beta chain) appears in the sequencing data of a study of blood T cell repertoires in COVID-19. For the study at large: Italy, Spain and the United States were the sources of the convalescent and acute COVID-19 samples.

The CDR3 contains 14 residues. The V gene lost 3 bases and the J gene lost 6 bases, with 11 bases spanning the gap. Germline CDR1 is SNHLY and CDR2 is FYNNEI. The repertoire was sequenced with immunoSEQ multiplex PCR; TCRdb's copy has only in-frame clones and lacks some. The sample shows tens of thousands of clones, roughly four fifths of them seen only once. The clonotype comes from a woman aged 80 or older with acute or convalescent COVID-19. Sequences were obtained from peripheral blood. The rearrangement links TRBV2 to TRBJ1-4; D is unclear. The CDR3 DNA reads as TGTGCCAGCAGTGATGGAGGGAGATATGAAAAACTGTTTTTT. Translated: CASSDGGRYEKLFF. Together with reference TRBV2 and TRBJ1-4, the CDR3 gives the full variable domain: EPEVTQTPSHQVTQMGQEVILRCVPISNHLYFYWYRQILGQKVEFLVSFYNNEISEKSEIFDDQFSVERPDGSNFTLKIRSTKLEDSAMYFCASSDGGRYEKLFFGSGTQLSVL.